This T cell receptor beta chain was sequenced for a study of T cells after yellow fever vaccination. The study, taken as a whole, reports: Booster sampling recovered most clones from primary vaccination (less than 97% CD4, 88% CD8).

At least ten counts were recorded for this clonotype. No antigen is known for it. The CDR3 extends over 15 amino acids. The germline V and J ends were trimmed by 3 bases and 2 bases, with 11 bases remaining between them. Germline CDR1 is SGHTA and CDR2 is FQGNSA. Each CDR3 protein is one row after TCRdb ran MiXCR on the 5' RACE reads. The data show under 200,000 distinct CDR3 sequences, about 7% seen once. The sequence was collected from a man younger than 35 who received the YFV17D yellow fever vaccine. This chain links TRBV7-2 with TRBJ1-3, with D tentatively TRBD1 (5 bases). The specimen comprised CD4+ T cells sorted from PBMCs, sampled roughly 5 days after the first yellow fever vaccination. The chain's CDR3 is CASSLTWGAGNTIYF. CDR3 bases: TGTGCCAGCAGCTTGACCTGGGGGGCTGGAAACACCATATATTTT.